Shown below are 29 T cell receptor beta chains from a single sample sequenced in a study of spatial heterogeneity in lung cancer. The time point was: sample taken at primary tumor resection. The study sequenced unsorted whole RNA from tumor, nontumor lung or frozen PBMC. TCRdb called the 5' RACE reads again in MiXCR, with one record for every CDR3 protein. The sample lists about 92,000 distinct CDR3 sequences; less than 15% were seen once. Sequencing used PBMCs, obtained at surgery. The receptors stem from a male donor with early-stage non-small cell lung cancer.

This clonotype was seen a handful of times. This chain connects TRBV11-2 to TRBJ2-2; TRBD2 agrees at 7 bases. Germline CDR1 is SGHAT and CDR2 is FQNNGV. This CDR3 is built from 13 residues. The V and J ends lost 9 bases and 7 bases, in that order; junction bases with no gene match: 8. The DNA for the CDR3 is TGTGCCAGTCGCGGGAGATTAGTCGGGGAGCTGTTTTTT. It yields the protein CASRGRLVGELFF.

The rearrangement uses TRBV7-9 and TRBJ2-7, with a possible D match to TRBD1 (6 bases). Germline lookup yields CDR1 SEHNR and CDR2 FQNEAQ (reference sequence). The CDR3 loop spans 13 amino acids. V was cut by 3 bases and J by 5 bases, with 11 bases left in between. CDR3 DNA: TGTGCCAGCAGCTTCCAGGGGCCCAACGAGCAGTACTTC. Amino acids: CASSFQGPNEQYF.

V is TRBV28 and J is TRBJ2-7, with D perhaps being TRBD1 or TRBD2 (6 bases each). The V end was cut by 10 bases, the J end by 1 base, with 11 bases between. Germline values: CDR1 MDHEN, CDR2 SYDVKM. This CDR3 has 12 residues. The chain's CDR3 is CAIRGVSYEQYF. The CDR3 nucleotides are TGTGCCATTAGGGGGGTTTCCTACGAGCAGTACTTC.

This clonotype was counted a few times. The chain carries TRBV6-6 and TRBJ2-7; 10 positions agree with TRBD1. There are 15 residues in the CDR3. V trimming: 6 bases; J trimming: 3 bases; junction bases outside the gene matches: 8. Germline values: CDR1 MNHNY, CDR2 SVGAGI (reference sequence). CDR3 bases: TGTGCCAGCAGAAGAGGGACAGGGGATCACTACGAGCAGTACTTC. Translated, it gives CASRRGTGDHYEQYF.

The rearrangement uses TRBV10-3 and TRBJ1-2; 9 bases are shared with TRBD1. Germline CDR1 and CDR2: ENHRY and SYGVKD. V was clipped by 2 bases and J by 4 bases; unmatched bases: 5. The CDR3 has 15 residues. This CDR3 is CAISEPDRGAYGYTF. The DNA for the CDR3 is TGTGCCATCAGTGAGCCGGACAGGGGAGCCTATGGCTACACCTTC.

A few counts support this clonotype. The rearrangement joins TRBV7-2 to TRBJ2-3, with TRBD1 matching over 9 bases. This CDR3 region has 14 residues. With V trimmed by 5 bases and J by 3 bases, 3 bases remained unmatched. Germline lookup yields CDR1 SGHTA and CDR2 FQGNSA. The CDR3 protein is CASSLGQGTDTQYF. The DNA of the CDR3 is TGTGCCAGCAGCCTGGGACAGGGTACAGATACGCAGTATTTT.

The DNA for the CDR3 is TGTGCCAGCGGCCTCGGGGGGGGCCACGAGCAGTACTTC. As protein: CASGLGGGHEQYF. The rearrangement uses TRBV7-9 and TRBJ2-7; 8 bases map to TRBD2. CDR3 size: 13 residues. Germline loops: CDR1 SEHNR, CDR2 FQNEAQ (reference sequence). V gave up 8 bases and J gave up 5 bases; unmatched junction bases: 8.

The genes are TRBV19 and TRBJ2-2; 9 positions agree with TRBD2. Germline CDR1 reads LNHDA; CDR2 reads SQIVND (reference sequence). This CDR3 is 16 amino acids long. The trim removed 4 bases at V and 4 bases at J, leaving 7 bases unmatched. In DNA form, the CDR3 reads TGTGCCAGTAGTACCCGAGCGGGGGGACCCACCGGGGAGCTGTTTTTT. This sequence encodes CASSTRAGGPTGELFF.

This chain links TRBV6-1 with TRBJ1-1; maybe TRBD1 (5 bases). The CDR3 is 12 residues long. V was shortened by 1 base and J by 14 bases, with 14 bases between the two germline ends. Germline CDR1 is MNHNS and CDR2 is SASEGT. As DNA, the CDR3 is TGTGCCAGCAGTGAAGTAGGGGCCCTAGGCTTCTTT. It codes for CASSEVGALGFF.

With regard to this clonotype: This may arise from a read error, as a much more abundant clone is one base away. The CDR3 spells CASRSGTGPCEQYF. The CDR3 DNA sequence: TGTGCCAGCAGATCCGGGACAGGGCCCTGCGAGCAGTACTTC. The chain links TRBV7-2 to TRBJ2-7, with 9 bases aligning to TRBD1. The CDR3 has 14 residues. J gave up 6 bases and V 6 bases, and 9 bases lay outside the gene matches. CDR1 is SGHTA, CDR2 FQGNSA, per germline. Full variable domain (missing parts from reference TRBV7-2 and TRBJ2-7): GAGVSQSPSNKVTEKGKDVELRCDPISGHTALYWYRQSLGQGLEFLIYFQGNSAPDKSGLPSDRFSAERTGGSVSTLTIQRTQQEDSAVYLCASRSGTGPCEQYFGPGTRLTVT.

This rearrangement joins TRBV7-9 to TRBJ2-3; 7 positions match TRBD1. The J segment lost 0 bases and the V segment lost 4 bases, leaving 4 bases of the junction unmatched. Germline CDR1 reads SEHNR; CDR2 reads FQNEAQ (reference sequence). This CDR3 spans 15 amino acids. This chain's CDR3 is CASSWGQFSTDTQYF. The CDR3 DNA reads as TGTGCCAGCAGCTGGGGACAGTTCAGCACAGATACGCAGTATTTT.

The gene calls are TRBV6-5 and TRBJ2-4; 7 nucleotides agree with TRBD1. V lost 6 bases, J lost 9 bases, and 8 bases stayed unmatched. Germline values: CDR1 MNHEY, CDR2 SVGAGI. There are 13 residues in the CDR3. The CDR3 DNA reads as TGTGCCAGCAGCTATACCTCAGGGGGCATTCAGTACTTC. It yields the protein CASSYTSGGIQYF.

The sample holds many counts of this clonotype. This chain connects TRBV11-2 to TRBJ2-5, with D possibly being TRBD1 (5 bases). CDR1 SGHAT and CDR2 FQNNGV come from the germline V gene. The length of the CDR3 is 15 residues. Trimming took 3 bases from V and 4 from J, leaving 15 bases between them. The CDR3 bases are TGTGCCAGCAGCTTCCTCCAGGGCCCCCGAGAGACCCAGTACTTC. This translates into CASSFLQGPRETQYF. The whole variable domain, filled in from reference TRBV11-2 and TRBJ2-5, reads EAGVAQSPRYKIIEKRQSVAFWCNPISGHATLYWYQQILGQGPKLLIQFQNNGVVDDSQLPKDRFSAERLKGVDSTLKIQPAKLEDSAVYLCASSFLQGPRETQYFGPGTRLLVL.

The V gene is TRBV7-8, the J gene TRBJ2-3; D ambiguous. Germline V gene sequence: CDR1 SGHVS, CDR2 FQNEAQ. Between the trimmed V and J ends, which lost 4 bases and 0 bases, there was a span of 14 bases. CDR3 size: 16 residues. The CDR3 sequence: CASSSIRVTSTDTQYF. DNA for the CDR3: TGTGCCAGCAGCTCCATTAGGGTTACTAGCACAGATACGCAGTATTTT. Full variable domain (outside the CDR3, taken from reference TRBV7-8 and TRBJ2-3): GAGVSQSPRYKVAKRGQDVALRCDPISGHVSLFWYQQALGQGPEFLTYFQNEAQLDKSGLPSDRFFAERPEGSVSTLKIQRTQQEDSAVYLCASSSIRVTSTDTQYFGPGTRLTVL.

The chain joins TRBV6-2 or TRBV6-3 to TRBJ2-7; TRBD2 matches 9 bases. V lost 6 bases, J lost 2 bases, and 8 bases stayed unmatched. Germline loops: CDR1 MNHEY, CDR2 SVGEGT. CDR3 size: 15 residues. The CDR3 sequence is CASSSASGVTYEQYF. CDR3 coding DNA: TGTGCCAGCAGCTCTGCTAGCGGGGTAACCTACGAGCAGTACTTC.

This clonotype was detected a few times. This chain uses TRBV20-1 with TRBJ2-1; no definite D call. This CDR3 contains 14 residues. CDR1 is DFQATT and CDR2 is SNEGSKA in the germline V gene (reference sequence). V was pared by 6 bases and J by 4 bases, with 16 bases between. The CDR3 is CSALQATYYNEQFF. Written as DNA, the CDR3 is TGCAGTGCCCTTCAGGCGACCTATTACAATGAGCAGTTCTTC.

There are a few counts of this clonotype. The chain uses TRBV18 and TRBJ2-5, with 14 bases aligning to TRBD2. This CDR3 is 17 amino acids long. Trimming cost V 6 bases and J 2 bases; bases outside gene matches: 8. CDR1 is KGHSH, CDR2 LQKENI, per germline. The CDR3 nucleotides read TGTGCCAGCTCCCCCTTGGGACTAGCGGGGGATCAAGAGACCCAGTACTTC. Protein sequence: CASSPLGLAGDQETQYF.

The chain joins TRBV5-1 to TRBJ2-5, with 9 bases aligning to TRBD2. Germline V gene lookup returns CDR1 SGHRS and CDR2 YFSETQ. The CDR3 sequence is 16 residues long. The V gene end was trimmed by 4 bases and the J gene end by 1 base; junction bases not matched to a gene: 8. In DNA, the CDR3 is TGCGCCAGCAGCCTTTTTCTAGCGGGACGCCAAGAGACCCAGTACTTC. Translating it yields CASSLFLAGRQETQYF.

The chain couples TRBV20-1 to TRBJ1-4; 11 positions agree with TRBD1. Germline V gene data show CDR1 as DFQATT and CDR2 as SNEGSKA (reference sequence). Germline trimming cut 6 bases from V and 5 bases from J; bases unmatched to any gene: 8. The CDR3 has 15 residues. The CDR3 region has the DNA TGCAGTGCGCAGAACCGGGACAGGGGGAATGAAAAACTGTTTTTT. Amino acid sequence: CSAQNRDRGNEKLFF.

The V and J genes are TRBV6-4 and TRBJ2-1; D ambiguous. The V end lost 5 bases, the J end lost 3 bases, and 8 bases lay between the germline ends. The CDR3 spans 13 residues. Germline V gene data show CDR1 as MRHNA and CDR2 as SNTAGT. The CDR3 here is CASSKDHYNEQFF. The CDR3 nucleotides read TGTGCCAGCAGTAAGGACCACTACAATGAGCAGTTCTTC.

This clonotype was counted only a few times. V and J are TRBV28 and TRBJ2-7; D may be TRBD2 (6 bases). Trimming removed 3 bases at V and 1 base at J, with 13 bases between. Germline values: CDR1 MDHEN, CDR2 SYDVKM. CDR3 length equals 15 residues. The CDR3 coding sequence is TGTGCCAGCAGTTTTAGCGGACACCGGTCCTACGAGCAGTACTTC. Its translation is CASSFSGHRSYEQYF.

This clonotype ranks as large. The J gene is TRBJ2-3, the V gene TRBV28; D is perhaps TRBD1 (5 bases). V was clipped by 1 base and J by 6 bases, with 14 bases between them. Germline V CDR1 and CDR2: MDHEN, SYDVKM. The CDR3 has 15 amino acids. The CDR3 reads CASSLSNPDSDTQYF. The CDR3 region has the DNA TGTGCCAGCAGTTTATCCAATCCTGACAGTGATACGCAGTATTTT.

The CDR3 sequence: CASTPGGEGTEAFF. DNA for the CDR3: TGTGCCAGCACCCCGGGGGGGGAGGGAACTGAAGCTTTCTTT. J is TRBJ1-1 and V is TRBV6-6; D is possibly TRBD1 (5 bases). Trimming took off 7 bases at V and 5 bases at J, with 17 bases between the two ends. This CDR3 region has 14 residues. CDR1 and CDR2 (germline): MNHNY, SVGAGI (reference sequence).

At least ten counts were recorded for this clonotype. The gene calls are TRBV10-3 and TRBJ2-7; D remains unclear. The CDR3 runs to 12 residues. The germline V and J ends were trimmed by 0 bases and 6 bases, with 6 bases remaining between them. Per the germline V gene, CDR1 is ENHRY and CDR2 is SYGVKD. This chain's CDR3 is CAISESTSEQYF. CDR3 coding DNA: TGTGCCATCAGTGAGTCGACCTCCGAGCAGTACTTC.

The chain is built from TRBV20-1 and TRBJ2-3, with D possibly TRBD2 on 6 matching bases. Germline V gives CDR1 DFQATT, CDR2 SNEGSKA (reference sequence). The CDR3 sequence is 15 residues long. Trimming shortened V by 0 bases and J by 4 bases, and 14 bases separated the two germline ends. The CDR3 DNA follows: TGCAGTGCTAGAGATCGGAGGGCGGGACCAGATACGCAGTATTTT. It encodes CSARDRRAGPDTQYF.

V is TRBV5-1 and J is TRBJ2-3, with D possibly being TRBD1 (6 bases). V lost 0 bases and J 4 bases, leaving 9 bases between the germline ends. The CDR3 runs 14 residues. Germline CDR1 is SGHRS and CDR2 is YFSETQ. The CDR3 DNA reads TGCGCCAGCAGCTTGGGGGACACAGCAGATACGCAGTATTTT. Translation: CASSLGDTADTQYF.

The rearrangement links TRBV5-6 to TRBJ2-3; 7 bases agree with TRBD1. Germline CDR1 and CDR2: SGHDT and YYEEEE. The CDR3 length is 16 residues. V shed 5 bases and J 2 bases; nucleotides not matched to a gene: 11. This CDR3 reads CASSKYSGTVTDTQYF. The CDR3 bases are TGTGCCAGCAGTAAATACTCCGGGACAGTCACAGATACGCAGTATTTT.

This clonotype came up a few times. The chain couples TRBV5-6 to TRBJ2-1; 8 positions match TRBD1. Germline values: CDR1 SGHDT, CDR2 YYEEEE. This CDR3 has 14 residues. The V gene end was trimmed by 5 bases and the J gene end by 6 bases; junction bases not matched to a gene: 7. The DNA of the CDR3 is TGTGCCAGCAGTCCCGGGACAGGCCCCAATGAGCAGTTCTTC. Protein: CASSPGTGPNEQFF.

This clonotype occurred a few times. The chain recombines TRBV7-8 with TRBJ2-1; no clear D gene. The CDR3 consists of 14 residues. V was pared by 2 bases and J by 7 bases, with 12 bases between. Germline V gene data show CDR1 as SGHVS and CDR2 as FQNEAQ. CDR3 bases: TGTGCCAGCAGCTTAATCCACAGTCGAAATGAGCAGTTCTTC. Translation gives CASSLIHSRNEQFF. The full variable domain, in which reference TRBV7-8 and TRBJ2-1 provide the parts outside the CDR3, is GAGVSQSPRYKVAKRGQDVALRCDPISGHVSLFWYQQALGQGPEFLTYFQNEAQLDKSGLPSDRFFAERPEGSVSTLKIQRTQQEDSAVYLCASSLIHSRNEQFFGPGTRLTVL.